Sequencing of this T cell receptor beta chain was carried out in a study of Ad26.COV2.S vaccination and SARS-CoV-2 variants. This clone occurred once. Its antigen is not identified. Profiling relied on immunoSEQ multiplex PCR, and the TCRdb table lists in-frame clones only, not all of them. The sample contains fewer than 600,000 clones, about 88% of which appear only once. Findings of the study overall: Comparable non-spike TCR breadth was observed in vaccine and placebo recipients. Total T cell responses were possibly underestimated by TCR breadth and depth analyses.

This CDR3 spans 17 amino acids. V was pared by 4 bases and J by 3 bases, with 11 bases of the junction left unmatched. The germline V gene has CDR1 SGHRS and CDR2 YFSETQ. The sample's treatment: 19 received Ad26.COV2.S at low or high dose, single or two shots; a few received placebo; per-sample allocation not given. Material that was analyzed had been drawn on day 63 after the first vaccine or placebo injection. Whoever gave the sample was an adult aged 18-55 years in Boston. The clonotype comes from a person between 18 and 65 years old who received the Ad26.COV2.S COVID-19 vaccine or a placebo. The sequences come from peripheral blood, collected in a trial of Ad26.COV2.S vaccine versus placebo. The chain links TRBV5-1 to TRBJ2-2; 8 bases match TRBD1. CDR3 nucleotide sequence: TGCGCCAGCAGCCCCGGACAGGGCCCATTGGACACCGGGGAGCTGTTTTTT. Translated, it gives CASSPGQGPLDTGELFF.